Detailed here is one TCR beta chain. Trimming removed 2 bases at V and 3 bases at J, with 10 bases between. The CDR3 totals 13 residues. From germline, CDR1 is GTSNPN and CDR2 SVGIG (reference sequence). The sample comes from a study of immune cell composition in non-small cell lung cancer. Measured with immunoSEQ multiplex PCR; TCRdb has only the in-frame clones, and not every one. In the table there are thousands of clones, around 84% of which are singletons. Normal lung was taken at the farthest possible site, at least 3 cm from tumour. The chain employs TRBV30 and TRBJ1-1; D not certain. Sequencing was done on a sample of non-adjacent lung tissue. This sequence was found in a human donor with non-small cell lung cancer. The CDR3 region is CAWSQQPDTEAFF. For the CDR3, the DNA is TGTGCCTGGAGTCAACAGCCAGACACTGAAGCTTTCTTT.